These T cell receptor beta chains were read from a single sample in a study of CD8 T cells in ankylosing spondylitis. One entry per CDR3 protein results from TCRdb running MiXCR on the 5' RACE reads. The table has 150,000 or so distinct CDR3 sequences, around a tenth seen once. Material: blood, either unsorted or a sorted T cell fraction (not recorded which). All receptors come from a female donor with ankylosing spondylitis or in good health (not recorded which). The CDR3 runs from the conserved cysteine through the conserved F or W. Each record gives: J gene, V gene, D gene, clone size, CDR3 DNA, CDR3 protein. The D gene is left open where the match is weak. The size entry is marked missing in some rows and otherwise reads once, few, many or a size class.

TRBJ2-1,TRBV29-1,NA,many,TGCAGCGTTGTGGGAATTTACAATGAGCAGTTCTTC,CSVVGIYNEQFF
TRBJ2-5,TRBV14,TRBD2,NA,TGTGCCAGCAGCCAAGATGTGGTTAGCGGGAGGATCCAAGAGACCCAGTACTTC,CASSQDVVSGRIQETQYF
TRBJ2-1,TRBV12-3/TRBV12-4,TRBD2,NA,TGTGCCAGCAGTTTCGGACTAGCATACAATGAGCAGTTCTTC,CASSFGLAYNEQFF
TRBJ2-7,TRBV19,NA,NA,TGTGCCAGTAGTACTTCCTTACGGAGGGAGCAGTACTTC,CASSTSLRREQYF
TRBJ1-6,TRBV7-9,NA,few,TGTGCCAGCGGGTCGAATTCACCCCTCCACTTT,CASGSNSPLHF
TRBJ2-1,TRBV12-3/TRBV12-4,NA,NA,TGTGCCAGCAGGAGACAGTTGGCTGAGCAGTTCTTC,CASRRQLAEQFF
TRBJ2-5,TRBV4-3,TRBD2,few,TGCGCCAGCAGCCAAGATACTAGCGGGATCGGGGAGACCCAGTACTTC,CASSQDTSGIGETQYF
TRBJ2-7,TRBV10-3,TRBD2,few,TGTGCCATCAGTGGCTCCCCAGGACTAGCGTCCTACGAGCAGTACTTC,CAISGSPGLASYEQYF
TRBJ2-3,TRBV15,TRBD2,NA,TGTGCCACCAGCAGAGATCCAGCGGGAACGATTGGTATGTTGGATACGCAGTATTTT,CATSRDPAGTIGMLDTQYF
TRBJ2-7,TRBV11-2,NA,many,TGTGCCAGCAGCTTAGAATCGCGGACACCTTTGACCTACGAGCAGTACTTC,CASSLESRTPLTYEQYF
TRBJ2-5,TRBV29-1,TRBD1,few,TGCAGCGATCGACAGGGGGACCCACAAGAGACCCAGTACTTC,CSDRQGDPQETQYF
TRBJ2-2,TRBV9,NA,NA,TGTGCCAGCAGCGCTAAAGCGGGTTCCACCGGGGAGCTGTTTTTT,CASSAKAGSTGELFF
TRBJ2-7,TRBV20-1,TRBD2,few,TGCAGTGCGGGTAGCAGGACTAGCGGGTACGAGCAGTACTTC,CSAGSRTSGYEQYF
TRBJ2-1,TRBV2,NA,NA,TGTGCCAGCGATTCCCCGTTCTCCTACAATGAGCAGTTCTTC,CASDSPFSYNEQFF
TRBJ2-1,TRBV14,NA,NA,TGTTCCAGCAGCCAGGCGGGGCGGAGGAATGAGCAGTTCTTC,CSSSQAGRRNEQFF
TRBJ2-7,TRBV2,NA,many,TGTGCCAGCAGGGGGACAAGGATCTACGAGCAGTACTTC,CASRGTRIYEQYF
TRBJ2-5,TRBV30,NA,NA,TGTGCCTGGAAGGCCAGGGAATCAAAGACCCAGTACTTC,CAWKARESKTQYF
TRBJ2-3,TRBV2,TRBD2,NA,TGTGCCAGCAGTGAAAGGTACAGGACTAGACCCGGAGATACGCAGTATTTT,CASSERYRTRPGDTQYF
TRBJ1-1,TRBV28,TRBD1,NA,TGTGCCAGCAGCTACACAGGGGGCACTGAAGCTTTCTTT,CASSYTGGTEAFF
TRBJ2-1,TRBV6-5,NA,few,TGTGCCAGCAGTTATGGCCTAGGCCCCGACAATGAGCAGTTCTTC,CASSYGLGPDNEQFF
TRBJ2-1,TRBV24-1,TRBD1,few,TGTGCCACCAGCCCGACAGGGGGCCTCGAGCAGTTCTTC,CATSPTGGLEQFF
TRBJ1-1,TRBV9,NA,NA,TGTGCCAGCAGCGACCAACCCCAGGGCACTGAAGCTTTCTTT,CASSDQPQGTEAFF
TRBJ1-1,TRBV28,NA,NA,TGTGCCAGCAGTTTGCGGCCGCCTGGGACTGAAGCTTTCTTT,CASSLRPPGTEAFF
TRBJ2-7,TRBV6-1,NA,few,TGTGCCAGCAGTGAAGTGGAGGGGGCAGGCTACGAGCAGTACTTC,CASSEVEGAGYEQYF
TRBJ2-1,TRBV9,TRBD2,NA,TGTGCCAGCAGCCCAAGCGGGAGGAGCTCCTACAATGAGCAGTTCTTC,CASSPSGRSSYNEQFF
TRBJ1-1,TRBV19,NA,medium-sized,TGTGCCAGTAGTACCCCGGACAGTTTCGGTGGACTCCAGAACACTGAAGCTTTCTTT,CASSTPDSFGGLQNTEAFF
TRBJ2-2,TRBV4-3,TRBD2,many,TGCGCCAGCAGCCCCCGTAGCGGGAGCGGGGAGCTGTTTTTT,CASSPRSGSGELFF
TRBJ1-2,TRBV12-3/TRBV12-4,NA,NA,TGTGCCAGCAGCGACCATAACTATGGCTACACCTTC,CASSDHNYGYTF
TRBJ2-1,TRBV6-2/TRBV6-3,NA,few,TGTGCCAGCGGGGCAGTGGCCTACAATGAGCAGTTCTTC,CASGAVAYNEQFF
TRBJ1-1,TRBV27,NA,many,TGTGCCAGCAGTTTATACGCGCGGGGGGGGAACACTGAAGCTTTCTTT,CASSLYARGGNTEAFF
TRBJ2-2,TRBV13,NA,few,TGTGCCAGCAGCGATTACACCGGGGAGCTGTTTTTT,CASSDYTGELFF
TRBJ2-7,TRBV14,NA,NA,TGTGCCAGCAGCGATGCAGGGACGGTCTCCTACGAGCAGTACTTC,CASSDAGTVSYEQYF
TRBJ2-1,TRBV20-1,TRBD2,few,TGCAGTGCTAGAGATGGACTAGCGGCTCGAGATGAGCAGTTCTTC,CSARDGLAARDEQFF
TRBJ1-1,TRBV28,NA,many,TGTGCCAGCAGTGCCTATCCCCGGGACCTGGAGAGGAACACTGAAGCTTTCTTT,CASSAYPRDLERNTEAFF
TRBJ2-2,TRBV11-1,TRBD2,NA,TGTGCCAGCAGCAACGGGACTAGCGGGAGGGCCGGAACCGGGGAGCTGTTTTTT,CASSNGTSGRAGTGELFF
TRBJ2-3,TRBV11-3,NA,NA,TGTGCCAGCAGCTTAGATTTCGGCACAGATACGCAGTATTTT,CASSLDFGTDTQYF
TRBJ2-7,TRBV7-9,TRBD1,NA,TGTGCCAGCAGTACTCCCGGGACAGGGAGGTACGAGCAGTACTTC,CASSTPGTGRYEQYF
TRBJ1-2,TRBV20-1,NA,NA,TGCAGTGCTTGGGAGTTGGGAGCTAACTATGGCTACACCTTC,CSAWELGANYGYTF
TRBJ1-2,TRBV7-9,NA,NA,TGTGCCAGCAGCTCTATCCCCTCGGTCTATGGCTACACCTTC,CASSSIPSVYGYTF
TRBJ2-2,TRBV5-3,NA,NA,TGTGCCCGAGCCGGGACCGGGGAGCTGTTTTTT,CARAGTGELFF
TRBJ2-7,TRBV27,TRBD2,NA,TGTGCCAGCACCCCTAGCGGGAGTAGCGAGCAGTACTTC,CASTPSGSSEQYF
TRBJ1-2,TRBV20-1,NA,few,TGCAGTGCTACCCCCGAACCTGATGGCTACACCTTC,CSATPEPDGYTF
TRBJ1-4,TRBV20-1,NA,many,TGCAGTGCTAAAGCCTTAGGCCCTGAAAAACTGTTTTTT,CSAKALGPEKLFF
TRBJ2-7,TRBV27,TRBD1,many,TGTGCCAGCAGCCTCAGGGGGTCCTACGAGCAGTACTTC,CASSLRGSYEQYF
TRBJ2-5,TRBV16,TRBD1,few,TGTGCCAGCACCGGGACAGAGCAAGAGACCCAGTACTTC,CASTGTEQETQYF
TRBJ2-1,TRBV6-2/TRBV6-3,NA,few,TGTGCCAGCAGTTACTACCCAATAAATGAGCAGTTCTTC,CASSYYPINEQFF
TRBJ1-3,TRBV4-3,NA,few,TGCGCCAGCAGCCAAGACACCTACCGGGACTCTGGAAACACCATATATTTT,CASSQDTYRDSGNTIYF
TRBJ2-7,TRBV12-3/TRBV12-4,TRBD2,many,TGTGCCAGCAGTCCACCCGGGACTAGCTCTGGAGAGCAGTACTTC,CASSPPGTSSGEQYF
TRBJ2-2,TRBV4-1,TRBD2,few,TGCGCCACCCGAGCGGGAGGCGCCGGGGAGCTGTTTTTT,CATRAGGAGELFF